The present entry profiles one T cell receptor (beta chain) with its context. What it binds is not known. The data are from a study of PD-1 blockade in mismatch repair-deficient tumors. Study-level information: Enrolled about 2013-2017, patients had progressing, pretreated mismatch repair-deficient cancers of about a dozen types. Whole-study findings and limits: Rapid post-treatment expansion, then contraction, generally preceding radiologic response, marked tumor-resident clones.

Germline CDR1 and CDR2: DFQATT and SNEGSKA (reference sequence). J gave up 10 bases and V 6 bases, and 6 bases lay outside the gene matches. The CDR3 runs to 11 residues. The table came from immunoSEQ multiplex PCR; TCRdb's copy has only in-frame clones and leaves some out. Altogether some 120,000 clones are present, 86% being singletons, with the ten largest covering roughly 13%. The J gene is TRBJ2-1, the V gene TRBV20-1; 7 nucleotides match TRBD2. The material was peripheral blood, obtained 44 weeks after starting pembrolizumab. The sequence was collected from an adult with mismatch repair-deficient cancer. In DNA form, the CDR3 reads TGCAGTGCACCCAGGCGGGGGGAGCAGTTCTTC. Amino acids: CSAPRRGEQFF.